The 18 T cell receptor delta chains below all came from one sample that was sequenced in a study of γδ T cells in repeated Plasmodium falciparum infection. TCRdb redid clone calling on the multiplex PCR reads using CATT. The sample lists 75,000 to 95,000 delta-chain clones; less than 1% were seen once. Gammadelta T cells were flow-sorted from PBMC into Vgamma9/Vdelta2+ and Vdelta2-negative populations for bulk analysis. Input material: gamma-delta T cells from blood. The origin of the receptors is a pool of human donors (malaria-infected and uninfected, not separated).

This clone was seen a handful of times. One junction end disagrees with the germline gene, perhaps due to a read error. Other nucleotide sequences in the sample specify the same CDR3. CDR3 in DNA: TGTGCTCTTGGGGAACTAAGCTACAACGTCTTGCTGGGGGATGCTTACACCGATAAACTAATCTTT. It translates to CALGELSYNVLLGDAYTDKLIF. The chain combines TRDV1 with TRDJ1; 9 positions agree with TRDD3. The CDR3 sequence is 22 residues long. Germline CDR1 and CDR2: TSWWSYY and QGS.

This clone was observed many times. Here the CDR3 reads CALGERPENRAFPLLLDGGPVYTDKLIF. The DNA for the CDR3 is TGTGCTCTTGGGGAACGTCCCGAAAATCGGGCCTTCCCCCTCTTACTTGACGGGGGACCGGTGTACACCGATAAACTCATCTTT. V and J are TRDV1 and TRDJ1, with D tentatively TRDD2 or TRDD3 (6 bases each). The CDR3 is made up of 28 amino acids. V gave up 1 base and J gave up 0 bases, with 48 bases separating them. The germline gives CDR1 TSWWSYY, CDR2 QGS.

This clone occurred many times. The translation of this DNA and the TCRdb protein of a much larger clone differ at residue 4, probably owing to a read error; the protein shown here is translated from the DNA. The V call is TRAV36/DV7, the J call TRDJ1; 12 nucleotides align to TRDD3. Germline V gene data show CDR1 as VTNFRS and CDR2 as LTSSGIE (reference sequence). The length of the CDR3 is 23 residues. Trimming at V came to 3 bases and at J to 0 bases, leaving 27 bases not matched to a gene. The chain's CDR3 is CAVGGFARRNYWGILRYTDKLIF. CDR3 DNA: TGTGCTGTGGGAGGGTTTGCGCGACGAAACTACTGGGGGATACTTAGGTACACCGATAAACTCATCTTT.

In this sample, this clone turned up a few times. TCRdb's protein, taken from a much larger clone, differs from this DNA's translation at residue 6, likely owing to a read error; the protein displayed comes from the DNA. The chain couples TRDV1 to TRDJ1; the D is unclear. Germline CDR1 is TSWWSYY and CDR2 is QGS. The CDR3 extends over 13 amino acids. V was trimmed by 1 base and J by 8 bases, leaving 11 bases between them. This chain's CDR3 is CALGEPLSQKLIF. CDR3 DNA: TGTGCTCTTGGGGAACCCTTGTCTCAAAAACTCATCTTT.

Only a few counts were recorded for this clone. The TCRdb protein comes from a much larger clone and disagrees with this DNA's translation at residue 4, likely due to a read error; the protein given here is derived from the DNA. The V call is TRDV2, the J call TRDJ1, with 10 bases that match TRDD3. V lost 4 bases to trimming and J lost 2 bases; unmatched junction nucleotides: 9. Germline CDR1 GEAIGNYY, CDR2 EKD. The CDR3 length is 16 residues. CDR3 region: CACENLGDNMTDKLIF. The CDR3 region has the DNA TGTGCCTGTGAAAACCTGGGGGATAATATGACCGATAAACTCATCTTT.

This clone was picked up many times. The amino acid sequence in TCRdb belongs to a much larger clone and departs from this DNA's translation at residue 5, likely a sequencing read error; the sequence shown is translated from the DNA. The chain is built from TRDV1 and TRDJ1; TRDD3 matches at 11 bases. TCRdb lists no J gene, so it was determined here by aligning the DNA to germline. Germline V gene sequence: CDR1 TSWWSYY, CDR2 QGS. CDR3 length: 15 residues. V was pared by 4 bases and J by 6 bases, with 7 bases of the junction left unmatched. The CDR3 here is CALGGLSLGDNKLIF. The CDR3 DNA reads as TGTGCTCTTGGGGGACTCTCACTGGGGGATAATAAACTCATCTTT.

The sample holds a few counts of this clone. This is likely an artifact of a read error, given a far larger clone one base away. The same CDR3 also results from other DNA sequences found in this sample. The chain uses TRDV1 and TRDJ1; possibly TRDD3 for D (5 bases). The J gene, not given by TCRdb, was assigned here from a germline match of the nucleotide sequence. Germline V CDR1 and CDR2: TSWWSYY, QGS. The CDR3 is 16 amino acids. CDR3 DNA: TGTGCCCTTGGGGAACTGCCCCCACCGTACACCGATAAACTCATCTTT. It codes for CALGELPPPYTDKLIF.

This clone turned up a few times. TCRdb assigns this DNA the protein of a much larger clone, which departs from its translation at residue 10; this likely reflects a read error, and the protein shown comes from translating the DNA. V and J are TRDV2 and TRDJ1; 11 bases line up with TRDD3. CDR3 length equals 18 residues. The V and J ends lost 0 bases and 2 bases, in that order; junction bases with no gene match: 10. Germline CDR1 reads GEAIGNYY; CDR2 reads EKD. CDR3 nucleotide sequence: TGTGCCTGTGACACCGTACTGGGGGATATGCGCAAGACCGATAAACTCATCTTT. Its translation is CACDTVLGDMRKTDKLIF.

With respect to this clone: This sequence is one base from a far larger clone and is likely a read error. In the same sample, other DNA sequences code for this CDR3. The rearrangement joins TRDV2 to TRDJ1, with TRDD3 matching over 9 bases. The J gene was not available in TCRdb and was assigned here by matching the DNA to germline segments. The CDR3 is made up of 20 amino acids. Per germline, CDR1 GEAIGNYY and CDR2 EKD. The DNA of the CDR3 is TGTGCCTGCGACACCGTTCACCCCACTGGGGATACGCCCCCGACCGATAAACTCATCTTT. Translation: CACDTVHPTGDTPPTDKLIF.

Points on this clone: The TCRdb protein, from a much larger clone, departs from this DNA's translation at residue 16, likely by read error; the protein shown derives from the DNA. With the J gene uncalled, the V gene is TRDV2. The germline CDR1 and CDR2 sequences are GEAIGNYY and EKD. The CDR3 totals 18 residues. The CDR3 DNA sequence: TGTGCCTGTGACACCGCGGTCCGAAGCTCCTGGGACACCCGACAGGTGTTTTTC. This translates into CACDTAVRSSWDTRQVFF.

In its sample, this clone was seen many times. For this DNA, TCRdb reports the protein of a much larger clone, which diverges at residue 4, most likely from a read error; the protein presented here is translated directly from the DNA. The rearrangement joins TRDV2 to TRDJ1, with 10 nucleotides matching TRDD3. The J gene, absent from TCRdb, was called here by matching the DNA to germline. Trimming removed 5 bases from V and 0 bases from J; junction bases left unmatched: 11. This CDR3 has 17 amino acids. Germline CDR1 reads GEAIGNYY; CDR2 reads EKD. Here the CDR3 reads CACGPLGDIGYTDKLIF. The DNA of the CDR3 is TGTGCCTGTGGCCCTCTGGGGGATATCGGGTACACCGATAAACTCATCTTT.

This clone was found many times. TCRdb assigns this DNA the protein of a much larger clone, which departs from its translation at residue 5; this likely reflects a read error, and the protein shown comes from translating the DNA. V is TRDV2 and J is TRDJ1, with 8 bases identical to TRDD3. The J gene is not listed in TCRdb, so it was assigned here from a DNA match to germline. This CDR3 has 16 residues. J lost 2 bases, V lost 3 bases, and 10 bases had no gene match. Germline CDR1 and CDR2: GEAIGNYY and EKD. This CDR3 is CACDASWGRLTDKLIF. CDR3 DNA: TGTGCCTGTGACGCCAGCTGGGGGAGGTTGACCGATAAACTCATCTTT.

This clone was picked up a small number of times. This likely came from a read error, as a far larger clone is one base away. The sample carries other DNA sequences with the same CDR3. The genes are TRDV1 and TRDJ1; possible D gene TRDD3, 6 bases. CDR3 length: 18 residues. Germline loops: CDR1 TSWWSYY, CDR2 QGS. With 9 bases removed from V and 0 bases from J, the gap between germline ends came to 26 bases. The CDR3 loop reads CALGEGGGFGIYTDKLIF. The CDR3, as DNA: TGTGCTCTCGGCGAGGGGGGGGGTTTCGGGATATACACCGATAAACTCATCTTT.

Worth noting for this clone: The translation of this DNA and the TCRdb protein of a much larger clone differ at residue 9, probably owing to a read error; the protein shown here is translated from the DNA. The chain recombines TRDV2 with TRDJ1; no definite D call. Since TCRdb gives no J gene, matching the DNA to germline was used here to assign it. V was clipped by 0 bases and J by 0 bases, with 10 bases between them. Germline V gene lookup returns CDR1 GEAIGNYY and CDR2 EKD. The CDR3 covers 15 residues. CDR3 residues: CACDTPRGHTDKLIF. The DNA for the CDR3 is TGTGCCTGTGACACCCCCCGGGGTCACACCGATAAACTCATCTTT.

Points on this clone: This probably arose from a read error, given a far larger clone one base away. Other DNA sequences within the sample encode an identical CDR3. The V call is TRDV2, the J call TRDJ1, with D perhaps TRDD3 (6 bases). There are 17 residues in the CDR3. Germline loops: CDR1 GEAIGNYY, CDR2 EKD. Trimming took off 1 base at V and 0 bases at J, with 17 bases between the two ends. The CDR3 reads CACDTAGAGEDTDKLIF. Here the CDR3 DNA reads TGTGCCTGTGACACTGCAGGTGCGGGGGAAGACACCGATAAACTCATCTTT.

In this sample, this clone turned up many times. A read error likely explains why the TCRdb protein, taken from a much larger clone, differs from this DNA's translation at residue 5; the protein shown is translated from the DNA. Other DNA sequences in the sample encode the same CDR3. The chain recombines TRDV2 with TRDJ1; 13 bases fit TRDD3. The CDR3 length is 16 residues. Germline V gene data show CDR1 as GEAIGNYY and CDR2 as EKD. The junction had 2 bases not matched to a gene; V was cut back by 1 base and J by 1 base. The CDR3 sequence is CACDTLGDTLTDKLIF. For the CDR3, the DNA is TGTGCCTGTGACACACTGGGGGATACGCTCACCGATAAACTCATCTTT.

This clone was detected only a few times. This DNA's translation differs at residue 9 from TCRdb's protein, which comes from a much larger clone; a read error is likely, and the protein shown is translated from the DNA. The chain couples TRDV2 to TRDJ2; 9 bases map to TRDD3. TCRdb lists no J gene, so it was determined here by aligning the DNA to germline. The CDR3 is made up of 17 amino acids. Germline V gives CDR1 GEAIGNYY, CDR2 EKD. J gave up 2 bases and V 1 base, and 7 bases lay outside the gene matches. The chain's CDR3 is CACDTVGDSGLTAQLFF. CDR3 DNA: TGTGCCTGTGACACGGTGGGGGATAGCGGCTTGACAGCACAACTCTTCTTT.

This clone was picked up a small number of times. The protein given by TCRdb reflects a much larger clone and differs at residue 15 from this DNA's translation, likely from a read error; the protein shown is the DNA's translation. The gene calls are TRDV2 and TRDJ1; a possible D gene is TRDD3 (5 bases). The germline V gene encodes CDR1 GEAIGNYY and CDR2 EKD. This CDR3 comprises 18 residues. The CDR3 DNA is TGTGCCTGTGACGCAGTTTTAGGTGTGGGATCGAACACCGATAACCTCATCTTT. This gives the protein CACDAVLGVGSNTDNLIF.